The entry that follows covers one T cell receptor beta chain sequence. This sample stems from a study of cytomegalovirus exposure and HLA in healthy donors. The PCR contained 60 Vbeta and 13 Jbeta primers. Profiled with immunoSEQ multiplex PCR; TCRdb holds only in-frame clones, not every one. The repertoire includes about 160,000 clones, around 75% of them detected once, and more than 2.5% sits in the top ten. The V end lost 2 bases, the J end lost 4 bases, and 11 bases lay between the germline ends. Germline CDR1 MNHEY, CDR2 SVGAGI. The length of the CDR3 is 14 residues. This sequence originates from a female donor in good health and CMV-seronegative. The J gene is TRBJ1-1, the V gene TRBV6-5; D not resolved. Sequencing used PBMCs. CDR3 DNA sequence: TGTGCCAGCAGTTACGCCAGGTCAGGCACTGAAGCTTTCTTT. Amino acid sequence: CASSYARSGTEAFF.